This TCR beta chain emerged from a study of blood T cell repertoires in COVID-19. Measured with immunoSEQ multiplex PCR; TCRdb has only the in-frame clones, and not every one. The sample shows under 400,000 clones, almost 90% of them seen only once. Germline loops: CDR1 SNHLY, CDR2 FYNNEI. Trimming removed 7 bases from V and 0 bases from J; junction bases left unmatched: 6. This CDR3 has 15 amino acids. The sequenced sample was peripheral blood. The chain combines TRBV2 with TRBJ1-5; 7 bases line up with TRBD1. This sequence was found in a man younger than 35 with active or convalescent COVID-19. The CDR3 spells CASTDRAVSNQPQHF. The CDR3 DNA reads TGTGCCAGCACTGACAGGGCGGTTAGCAATCAGCCCCAGCATTTT. The whole variable domain, filled in from reference TRBV2 and TRBJ1-5, reads EPEVTQTPSHQVTQMGQEVILRCVPISNHLYFYWYRQILGQKVEFLVSFYNNEISEKSEIFDDQFSVERPDGSNFTLKIRSTKLEDSAMYFCASTDRAVSNQPQHFGDGTRLSIL.